These T cell receptor beta chains were read from a single sample in a study of CD8 T cells in Susac syndrome. TCRdb processed the immunoSEQ multiplex PCR reads anew with MiXCR; each CDR3 protein has one entry. The table has about 250,000 distinct CDR3 sequences, approximately 92% seen once. Sequenced input: CD4+ T cells from PBMCs. These receptors were obtained from a human donor with multiple sclerosis. CDR3s leave out the opening cysteine and the closing phenylalanine or tryptophan. Each record gives: V gene, clone size, D gene, J gene, CDR3 protein. D genes are given only for firm matches. Clone size is shown for a subset of rows, as once, few, many or a class of expanded clone.

V gene: TRBV5-1
clone size: -
D gene: TRBD1
J gene: TRBJ1-4
CDR3 protein: ASSLAGGATNEKLF

V gene: TRBV7-8
clone size: -
D gene: -
J gene: TRBJ1-2
CDR3 protein: ASSLDRGAYGYT

V gene: TRBV30
clone size: once
D gene: TRBD2
J gene: TRBJ2-2
CDR3 protein: AWSPSGTSGSPNTGELF

V gene: TRBV23-1
clone size: -
D gene: TRBD1
J gene: TRBJ2-3
CDR3 protein: ASSHFLRLQGAYRTDTQY

V gene: TRBV5-1
clone size: -
D gene: -
J gene: TRBJ2-5
CDR3 protein: ASSLSGVGETQY

V gene: TRBV27
clone size: few
D gene: TRBD1
J gene: TRBJ2-7
CDR3 protein: ASSQGQGIVSQY

V gene: TRBV7-3
clone size: -
D gene: TRBD2
J gene: TRBJ2-5
CDR3 protein: ASSLNGLAGGENQY

V gene: TRBV20-1
clone size: once
D gene: -
J gene: TRBJ1-1
CDR3 protein: SAKGEQGTEAF

V gene: TRBV7-6
clone size: -
D gene: TRBD1
J gene: TRBJ2-6
CDR3 protein: ASSTGQGLIPGANVLT

V gene: TRBV2
clone size: -
D gene: TRBD1
J gene: TRBJ2-1
CDR3 protein: ASSNRGPKWF

V gene: TRBV9
clone size: -
D gene: -
J gene: TRBJ1-2
CDR3 protein: ASSVGPQDYGYT

V gene: TRBV29-1
clone size: few
D gene: TRBD1
J gene: TRBJ1-1
CDR3 protein: SAGRQGSHPEAF

V gene: TRBV20-1
clone size: -
D gene: -
J gene: TRBJ2-1
CDR3 protein: SATQGNEQF

V gene: TRBV10-2
clone size: -
D gene: -
J gene: TRBJ1-6
CDR3 protein: ASSESDSPLH

V gene: TRBV2
clone size: -
D gene: TRBD2
J gene: TRBJ2-5
CDR3 protein: ASSAVTSGSETQY

V gene: TRBV6-1
clone size: -
D gene: -
J gene: TRBJ1-2
CDR3 protein: ASSEWAGGPNGYT

V gene: TRBV7-9
clone size: -
D gene: TRBD1
J gene: TRBJ2-3
CDR3 protein: ASSYDRVRTDTQY

V gene: TRBV4-1
clone size: -
D gene: -
J gene: TRBJ2-3
CDR3 protein: ASSQGVGDSTDTQY

V gene: TRBV18
clone size: once
D gene: TRBD2
J gene: TRBJ2-2
CDR3 protein: ASSPFLAGGRYDTGELF

V gene: TRBV6-5
clone size: -
D gene: -
J gene: TRBJ2-1
CDR3 protein: ASTSRGAYNEQF

V gene: TRBV4-2
clone size: -
D gene: -
J gene: TRBJ1-2
CDR3 protein: ASSSDGSGAEGYT

V gene: TRBV9
clone size: -
D gene: TRBD2
J gene: TRBJ2-1
CDR3 protein: ASSVVAGVNYNEQF

V gene: TRBV4-1
clone size: -
D gene: TRBD2
J gene: TRBJ2-1
CDR3 protein: ASSQEAVLGTSGRGLRQF

V gene: TRBV30
clone size: -
D gene: TRBD1
J gene: TRBJ2-2
CDR3 protein: AWSVRQGTGELF

V gene: TRBV15
clone size: once
D gene: TRBD2
J gene: TRBJ2-3
CDR3 protein: ATSRSLAGGHPDTQY

V gene: TRBV20-1
clone size: -
D gene: -
J gene: TRBJ2-3
CDR3 protein: SAPVGRFSTDTQY

V gene: TRBV20-1
clone size: -
D gene: -
J gene: TRBJ2-2
CDR3 protein: SARDFLRGIATGELF

V gene: TRBV29-1
clone size: -
D gene: TRBD2
J gene: TRBJ2-1
CDR3 protein: SVGKRDDYNEQF

V gene: TRBV10-1
clone size: -
D gene: -
J gene: TRBJ1-1
CDR3 protein: ASSPGTMGEAF

V gene: TRBV10-3
clone size: -
D gene: -
J gene: TRBJ1-6
CDR3 protein: AISGQLNSPLH

V gene: TRBV19
clone size: -
D gene: -
J gene: TRBJ1-5
CDR3 protein: ASSGGWQPQH

V gene: TRBV5-6
clone size: -
D gene: TRBD1
J gene: TRBJ1-1
CDR3 protein: ASSSGTALNTEAF

V gene: TRBV7-9
clone size: -
D gene: TRBD2
J gene: TRBJ2-1
CDR3 protein: ASSLPRASGYNEQF

V gene: TRBV2
clone size: -
D gene: -
J gene: TRBJ2-1
CDR3 protein: ASSSGTGLYNEQF

V gene: TRBV2
clone size: -
D gene: TRBD1
J gene: TRBJ1-5
CDR3 protein: ATRTGVAQPQH

V gene: TRBV19
clone size: -
D gene: -
J gene: TRBJ2-2
CDR3 protein: ASTHMGRGNTGELF

V gene: TRBV9
clone size: -
D gene: -
J gene: TRBJ1-2
CDR3 protein: ASSVGLGYT

V gene: TRBV5-6
clone size: -
D gene: -
J gene: TRBJ1-2
CDR3 protein: ASSPRVVEGLT

V gene: TRBV29-1
clone size: -
D gene: -
J gene: TRBJ2-1
CDR3 protein: SVEGRVNEQF

V gene: TRBV19
clone size: -
D gene: -
J gene: TRBJ2-2
CDR3 protein: ASRLAGNTGELF

V gene: TRBV6-5
clone size: -
D gene: TRBD1
J gene: TRBJ1-2
CDR3 protein: ASSTQGEGGYGYT

V gene: TRBV28
clone size: -
D gene: -
J gene: TRBJ1-1
CDR3 protein: ASNHRQFVSTEAF

V gene: TRBV19
clone size: -
D gene: -
J gene: TRBJ1-6
CDR3 protein: ASSIAEPNSPLH

V gene: TRBV27
clone size: -
D gene: -
J gene: TRBJ2-1
CDR3 protein: ASTSGVSYNEQF

V gene: TRBV11-3
clone size: -
D gene: TRBD2
J gene: TRBJ2-1
CDR3 protein: ASSPRFSGAYNEQF

V gene: TRBV18
clone size: -
D gene: TRBD2
J gene: TRBJ2-5
CDR3 protein: ASSPREGFETQY

V gene: TRBV28
clone size: -
D gene: TRBD1
J gene: TRBJ1-1
CDR3 protein: ASRIPGTGGTEAF

V gene: TRBV12-3/TRBV12-4
clone size: -
D gene: -
J gene: TRBJ2-6
CDR3 protein: ASRRGRTSGANVLT

V gene: TRBV29-1
clone size: -
D gene: -
J gene: TRBJ2-2
CDR3 protein: SGRRGVEDVLF

V gene: TRBV7-9
clone size: once
D gene: -
J gene: TRBJ2-7
CDR3 protein: ALRVGLEQY